The 9 T cell receptor beta chains below all came from one sample that was sequenced in a study of cytomegalovirus exposure and HLA in healthy donors (TCRdb year 2017). Libraries were prepared through the immunoSEQ multiplex PCR assay. For the multiplex PCR, a mixture combining 60 forward primers for TCR Vbeta segments and 13 reverse primers for TCR Jbeta segments was used. TCRdb mirrors the immuneACCESS table, restricted to in-frame sequences. Some clones are absent from its copies; in checked studies, under half trace to an unresolved V gene, and the reason for the others is unknown. This sample comprises roughly 120,000 clones, 65% to 80% of them detected only once. The ten largest clones add up to around 13% of the sample. Sequencing used PBMCs. Receptor source: a woman in her thirties or forties in good health and CMV-seropositive.

The chain recombines TRBV27 with TRBJ2-2, with 8 bases lining up with TRBD1. With V trimmed by 6 bases and J by 5 bases, 5 bases remained unmatched. Looked up from germline, CDR1 is MNHEY and CDR2 is SMNVEV (reference sequence). This CDR3 has 14 residues. This CDR3 is CASSQGALTGELFF. As DNA, the CDR3 is TGTGCCAGCAGCCAGGGGGCGTTGACCGGGGAGCTGTTTTTT.

The chain employs TRBV28 and TRBJ2-1; TRBD2 agrees at 7 bases. Germline CDR1 is MDHEN and CDR2 is SYDVKM. Trimming at V came to 8 bases and at J to 0 bases, leaving 10 bases not matched to a gene. This CDR3 comprises 16 residues. CDR3 DNA: TGTGCCAGCGTCGAAAGCGGGGCCAGCTCCTACAATGAGCAGTTCTTC. This sequence encodes CASVESGASSYNEQFF. Drawing the rest from reference TRBV28 and TRBJ2-1, the complete variable domain is DVKVTQSSRYLVKRTGEKVFLECVQDMDHENMFWYRQDPGLGLRLIYFSYDVKMKEKGDIPEGYSVSREKKERFSLILESASTNQTSMYLCASVESGASSYNEQFFGPGTRLTVL.

This clone is a singleton in its sample. The chain is built from TRBV6-6 and TRBJ2-7, with 8 bases that match TRBD1. Germline trimming cut 6 bases from V and 2 bases from J; bases unmatched to any gene: 12. CDR3 length: 16 amino acids. Looked up from germline, CDR1 is MNHNY and CDR2 is SVGAGI (reference sequence). The CDR3, as DNA: TGTGCCAGCAGCCCCAGGGGGCGAGGGGGGACCTACGAGCAGTACTTC. This encodes CASSPRGRGGTYEQYF.

This clone was counted a few times. The chain couples TRBV6-5 to TRBJ2-2, with TRBD1 matching 7 bases. This CDR3 comprises 16 residues. Germline CDR1 reads MNHEY; CDR2 reads SVGAGI. V shed 2 bases, J shed 0 bases, and the junction held 3 bases outside the gene matches. The CDR3 reads CASSYQGQPNTGELFF. The CDR3 coding sequence is TGTGCCAGCAGTTACCAGGGACAGCCGAACACCGGGGAGCTGTTTTTT.

V gene TRBV5-4 combines with J gene TRBJ2-7, with D possibly matching TRBD1 (5 bases). Germline V gives CDR1 SGHNT, CDR2 YYREEE (reference sequence). V was clipped by 2 bases and J by 3 bases, with 6 bases between them. The CDR3 runs 12 residues. The CDR3 loop is CASSFDSYEQYF. The CDR3 DNA reads TGTGCCAGCAGCTTTGACAGCTACGAGCAGTACTTC.

The chain has TRBV5-1 and TRBJ2-5; 15 bases map to TRBD2. The CDR3 sequence is 17 residues long. Germline loops: CDR1 SGHRS, CDR2 YFSETQ. The J segment lost 5 bases and the V segment lost 3 bases, leaving 8 bases of the junction unmatched. The CDR3 nucleotides are TGCGCCAGCAGCTGGGGACTAGCGGGAGGAACAGGGGAGACCCAGTACTTC. It codes for CASSWGLAGGTGETQYF.

The chain carries TRBV9 and TRBJ2-7; 9 bases match TRBD1. The CDR3 consists of 15 residues. The ends lost 2 bases at V and 5 bases at J; junction bases unmatched: 8. Germline loops: CDR1 SGDLS, CDR2 YYNGEE. This chain's CDR3 is CASSVSQGARDEQYF. In DNA form, the CDR3 reads TGTGCCAGCAGCGTCTCACAGGGGGCGAGGGACGAGCAGTACTTC.

This chain joins TRBV4-2 and TRBJ2-7; TRBD2 matches at 11 bases. The CDR3 length is 16 residues. The germline CDR1 and CDR2 sequences are LGHNA and YNFKEQ. Unmatched junction bases numbered 5, after V lost 0 bases and J lost 4 bases. This CDR3 reads CASSQEVAGGPYEQYF. CDR3 sequence (DNA): TGTGCCAGCAGCCAAGAGGTAGCGGGAGGGCCGTACGAGCAGTACTTC.

This chain joins TRBV28 and TRBJ1-2; tentatively, D is TRBD1 (6 bases). The length of the CDR3 is 13 residues. Deletions cut 6 bases from V and 3 bases from J, with 11 bases between. Germline CDR1 and CDR2: MDHEN and SYDVKM. The DNA for the CDR3 is TGTGCCAGCAGCGGACAGCCTGACTATGGCTACACCTTC. It yields the protein CASSGQPDYGYTF.